The sequence of this TCR beta chain was determined in a study of T cell responses to AZD1222 COVID-19 vaccine (dated by TCRdb to the early 2020s). Turning to the overall study: AZD1222 recipients given second doses at about 4 weeks or at about 12 weeks were pooled, since spike-specific TCR depth and breadth were not found to differ between the two schedules. TCR sequencing covered some 250 trial participants: nearly 210 given two doses of AZD1222 and 26 given two doses of MenACWY control vaccine. Enrollment into the trials was organized by age into subgroups of 18-55, 56-69 and 70-plus years, and those subgroups contained roughly 150, 30 and 60 TCR-sequenced participants, respectively.

Comment on this clone: This receptor's antigen is unknown. Base qualities are not at hand, and no much larger clone is one base apart.

According to the study, the label for this sample's time point signals: baseline before first vaccination. Vaccinee samples came from UK trials COV001 and COV002, including a single-blind randomized controlled phase 2/3 trial of AZD1222 (ChAdOx1 nCoV-19) in healthy adults. Trial participant PBMC samples were collected at day 0 and day 28 after the second dose for TCRbeta chain sequencing. The CDR3 regions of human TCRbeta chains were subjected to immunosequencing. On the study's bioinformatics: TCRs in the repertoires were matched against a reference library of SARS-CoV-2-specific TCRs that had been generated with the MIRA antigen-specificity platform. Breadth was defined as the fraction of unique TCRs that were SARS-CoV-2-associated. Depth was defined as the fraction of total T cells that were SARS-CoV-2-associated. Each spike-specific TCR was assigned to its reactive spike region and to a CD4 or CD8 class using the MIRA data. Log10-transformed breadth and depth values were compared by one-way ANOVA with Sidak's multiple comparisons tests. The clones in this table, taken by TCRdb from immuneACCESS, are in-frame only. Not every clone is retained; where verified, under half of the shortfall comes from an unresolved V gene, and the cause of the rest is unknown. Clonal size and the V and J genes are those of that table, whereas D and trimming came from the DNA. The table for this sample lists about 120,000 clones; 70% to 90% of them were counted only once. The ten largest clones represent approximately 10% of the sample.

Overall study outcomes, separate from this receptor: Because no day 14 peak-response samples were available, the repertoires could be characterized only after the peak T cell response. Conclusions about previously exposed vaccinees are limited, since just a handful of AZD1222 recipients were seropositive for SARS-CoV-2 at baseline. Epitopes outside the regions mutated in the B.1.351 and B.1.1.7 variants were reportedly recognized by nearly half of the unique spike-specific TCRs. CD4 TCRs associated with the vaccine covered the entire spike protein, and the dominant responses were in regions 160-218 and 743-854. The 56-69-year group was small, and its depth increase did not reach significance, likely because of low power. A significant rise in spike-specific TCR breadth and depth was observed after two AZD1222 doses relative to day 0 and relative to MenACWY recipients. Participants were mostly white British and included more females than males, and it was suggested by the authors that clonal diversity may have been underestimated.

Cut back by 0 bases and 1 base, the V and J ends lie 9 bases apart. Sequences SQVTM (CDR1) and ANQGSEA (CDR2) are obtained from the germline V gene. Including the terminal cysteine and phenylalanine, the CDR3 comprises 14 residues. Only the CDR3 portion is preserved as DNA: 42 bases, with reading frame beginning at the first base. The sample in question was peripheral blood, obtained on day 0 of AZD1222 vaccination. The receptor comes from an adult in good health. This sequence uses TRBV29-1 and TRBJ1-2; confidence is insufficient to name the D gene. The CDR3 protein: CSVEERRGNYGYTF. The nucleotide sequence reads TGCAGCGTTGAAGAAAGGCGGGGTAACTATGGCTACACCTTC.